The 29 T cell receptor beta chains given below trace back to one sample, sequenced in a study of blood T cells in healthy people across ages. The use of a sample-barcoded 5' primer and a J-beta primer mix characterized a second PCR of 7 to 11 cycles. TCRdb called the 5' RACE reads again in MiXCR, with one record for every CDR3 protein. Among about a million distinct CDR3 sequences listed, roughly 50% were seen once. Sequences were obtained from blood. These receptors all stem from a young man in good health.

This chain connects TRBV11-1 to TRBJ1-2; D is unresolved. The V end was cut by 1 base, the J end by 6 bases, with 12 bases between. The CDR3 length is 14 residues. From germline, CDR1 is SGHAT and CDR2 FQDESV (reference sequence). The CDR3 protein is CASSLGRTAHGYTF. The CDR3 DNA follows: TGTGCCAGCAGCTTAGGACGTACAGCGCATGGCTACACCTTC.

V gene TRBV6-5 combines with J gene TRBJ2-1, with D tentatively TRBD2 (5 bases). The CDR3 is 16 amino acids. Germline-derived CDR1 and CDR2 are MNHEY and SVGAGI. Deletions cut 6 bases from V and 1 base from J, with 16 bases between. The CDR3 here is CASSTHTGSSYNEQFF. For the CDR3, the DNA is TGTGCCAGCAGCACCCACACGGGGAGTTCCTACAATGAGCAGTTCTTC.

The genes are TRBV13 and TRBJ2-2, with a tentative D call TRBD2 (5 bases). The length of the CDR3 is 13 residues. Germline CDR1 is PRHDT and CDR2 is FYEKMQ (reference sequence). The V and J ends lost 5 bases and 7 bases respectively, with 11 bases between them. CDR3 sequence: CASSAVGSGELFF. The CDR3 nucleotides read TGTGCCAGCAGCGCCGTGGGGAGCGGGGAGCTGTTTTTT.

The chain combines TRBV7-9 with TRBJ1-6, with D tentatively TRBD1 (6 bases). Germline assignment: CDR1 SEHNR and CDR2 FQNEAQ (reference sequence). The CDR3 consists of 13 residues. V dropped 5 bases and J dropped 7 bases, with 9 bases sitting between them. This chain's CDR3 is CASSVDRNSPLHF. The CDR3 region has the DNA TGTGCCAGCAGCGTGGACAGAAATTCACCCCTCCACTTT. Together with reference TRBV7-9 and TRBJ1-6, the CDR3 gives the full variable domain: DTGVSQNPRHKITKRGQNVTFRCDPISEHNRLYWYRQTLGQGPEFLTYFQNEAQLEKSRLLSDRFSAERPKGSFSTLEIQRTEQGDSAMYLCASSVDRNSPLHFGNGTRLTVT.

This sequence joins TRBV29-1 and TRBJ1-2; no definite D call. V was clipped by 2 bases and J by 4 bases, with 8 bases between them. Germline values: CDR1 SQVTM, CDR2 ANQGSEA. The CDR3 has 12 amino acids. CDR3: CSVESIPYGYTF. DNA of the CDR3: TGCAGCGTTGAAAGTATCCCCTATGGCTACACCTTC. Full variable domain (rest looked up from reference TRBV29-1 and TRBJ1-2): SAVISQKPSRDICQRGTSLTIQCQVDSQVTMMFWYRQQPGQSLTLIATANQGSEATYESGFVIDKFPISRPNLTFSTLTVSNMSPEDSSIYLCSVESIPYGYTFGSGTRLTVV.

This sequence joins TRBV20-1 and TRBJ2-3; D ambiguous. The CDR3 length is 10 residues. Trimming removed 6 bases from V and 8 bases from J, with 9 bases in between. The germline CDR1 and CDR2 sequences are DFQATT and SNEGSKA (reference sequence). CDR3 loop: CSAMGSTQYF. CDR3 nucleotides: TGCAGTGCAATGGGATCTACGCAGTATTTT.

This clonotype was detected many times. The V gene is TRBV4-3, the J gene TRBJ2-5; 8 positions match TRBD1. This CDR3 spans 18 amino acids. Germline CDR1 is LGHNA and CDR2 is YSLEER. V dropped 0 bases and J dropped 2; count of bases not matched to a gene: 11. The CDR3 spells CASSQDLTRGHRQETQYF. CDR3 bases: TGCGCCAGCAGCCAAGATTTGACCAGGGGGCATAGGCAAGAGACCCAGTACTTC.

The CDR3, as DNA: TGTGCCAGCAGCTCTCCCGGGACAGATTTCCCAGATACGCAGTATTTT. It specifies CASSSPGTDFPDTQYF. This chain uses TRBV7-2 with TRBJ2-3; 7 bases fit TRBD1. There are 16 residues in the CDR3. Germline V gene lookup returns CDR1 SGHTA and CDR2 FQGNSA. V dropped 4 bases and J dropped 4; count of bases not matched to a gene: 11.

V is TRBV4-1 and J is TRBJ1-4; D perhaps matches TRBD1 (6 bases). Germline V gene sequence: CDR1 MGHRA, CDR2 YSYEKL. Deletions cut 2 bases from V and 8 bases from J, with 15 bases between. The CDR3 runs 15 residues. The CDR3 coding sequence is TGCGCCAGCAGCCAACGTCAGGGGCTTCAAGAAAAACTGTTTTTT. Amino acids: CASSQRQGLQEKLFF.

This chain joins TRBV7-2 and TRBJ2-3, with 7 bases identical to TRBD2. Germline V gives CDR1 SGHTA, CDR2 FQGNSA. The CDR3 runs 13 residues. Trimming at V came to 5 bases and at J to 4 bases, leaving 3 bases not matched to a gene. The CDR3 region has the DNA TGTGCCAGCAGCATTGGGGGGGCAGATACGCAGTATTTT. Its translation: CASSIGGADTQYF.

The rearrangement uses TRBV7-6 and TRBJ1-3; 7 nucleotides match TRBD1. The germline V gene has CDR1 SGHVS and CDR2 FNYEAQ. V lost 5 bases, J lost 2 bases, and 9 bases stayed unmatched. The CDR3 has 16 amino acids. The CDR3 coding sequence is TGTGCCAGCAGCGGCCGACAGGGTGGAACTGGAAACACCATATATTTT. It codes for CASSGRQGGTGNTIYF.

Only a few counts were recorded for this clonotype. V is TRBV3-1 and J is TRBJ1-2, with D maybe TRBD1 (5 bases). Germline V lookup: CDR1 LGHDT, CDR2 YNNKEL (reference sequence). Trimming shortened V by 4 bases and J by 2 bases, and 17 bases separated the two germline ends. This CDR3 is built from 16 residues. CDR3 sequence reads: CASSPQEGTSNYGYTF. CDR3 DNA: TGTGCCAGCAGCCCCCAGGAAGGGACCTCAAACTATGGCTACACCTTC. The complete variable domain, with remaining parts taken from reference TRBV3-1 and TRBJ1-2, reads DTAVSQTPKYLVTQMGNDKSIKCEQNLGHDTMYWYKQDSKKFLKIMFSYNNKELIINETVPNRFSPKSPDKAHLNLHINSLELGDSAVYFCASSPQEGTSNYGYTFGSGTRLTVV.

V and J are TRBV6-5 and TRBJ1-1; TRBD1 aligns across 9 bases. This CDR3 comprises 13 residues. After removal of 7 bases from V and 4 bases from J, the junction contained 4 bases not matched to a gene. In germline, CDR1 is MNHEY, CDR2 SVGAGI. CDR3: CASKTGGTTEAFF. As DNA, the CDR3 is TGTGCCAGCAAGACAGGGGGGACCACTGAAGCTTTCTTT.

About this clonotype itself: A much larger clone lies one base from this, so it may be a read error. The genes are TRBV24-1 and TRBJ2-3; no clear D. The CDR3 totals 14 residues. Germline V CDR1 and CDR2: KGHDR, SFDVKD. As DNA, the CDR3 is TGTGCCACCAGTGAATCTGCAGGCACAGAGACGCAGTATTTT. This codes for CATSESAGTETQYF.

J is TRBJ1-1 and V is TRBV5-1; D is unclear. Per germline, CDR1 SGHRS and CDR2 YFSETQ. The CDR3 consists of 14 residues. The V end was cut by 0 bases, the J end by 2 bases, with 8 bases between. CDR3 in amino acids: CASSLAPENTEAFF. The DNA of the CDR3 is TGCGCCAGCAGCTTGGCCCCGGAAAACACTGAAGCTTTCTTT.

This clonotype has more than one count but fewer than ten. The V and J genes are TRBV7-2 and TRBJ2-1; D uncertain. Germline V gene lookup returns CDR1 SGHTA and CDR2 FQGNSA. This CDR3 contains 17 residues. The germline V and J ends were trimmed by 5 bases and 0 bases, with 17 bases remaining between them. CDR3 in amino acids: CASSRRADFSSYNEQFF. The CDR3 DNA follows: TGTGCCAGCAGCCGTAGGGCAGACTTCAGCTCCTACAATGAGCAGTTCTTC.

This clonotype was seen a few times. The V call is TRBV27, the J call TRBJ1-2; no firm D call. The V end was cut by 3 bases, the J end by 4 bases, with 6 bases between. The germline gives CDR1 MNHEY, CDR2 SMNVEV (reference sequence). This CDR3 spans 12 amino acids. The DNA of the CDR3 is TGTGCCAGCAGTTTTTACGGCTATGGCTACACCTTC. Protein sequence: CASSFYGYGYTF.

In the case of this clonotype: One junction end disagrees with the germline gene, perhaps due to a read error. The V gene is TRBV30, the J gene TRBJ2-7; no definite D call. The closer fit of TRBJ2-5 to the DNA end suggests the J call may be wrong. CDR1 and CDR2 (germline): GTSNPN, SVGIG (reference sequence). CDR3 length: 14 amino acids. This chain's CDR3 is CAWGVRAGRETQYF. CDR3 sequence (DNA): TGTGCCTGGGGTGTAAGGGCCGGTAGAGAGACCCAGTACTTC.

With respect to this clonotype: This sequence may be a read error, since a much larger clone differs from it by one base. The CDR3 protein is CASKISNQPQHF. The CDR3 coding sequence is TGTGCCAGCAAGATTAGCAATCAGCCCCAGCATTTT. The gene calls are TRBV27 and TRBJ1-5; D is ambiguous. Germline assignment: CDR1 MNHEY and CDR2 SMNVEV (reference sequence). Trimming removed 7 bases at V and 0 bases at J, with 4 bases between. The CDR3 extends over 12 amino acids.

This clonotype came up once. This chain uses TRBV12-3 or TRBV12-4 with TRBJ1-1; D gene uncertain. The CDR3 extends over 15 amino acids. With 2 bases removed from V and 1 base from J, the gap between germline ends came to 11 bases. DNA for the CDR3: TGTGCCAGCAGTTTAAGTGGACGGTCGAACACTGAAGCTTTCTTT. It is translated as CASSLSGRSNTEAFF.

The CDR3 bases are TGCGCCAGCAGCTCGACTGACAGGGGCACTGAAGCTTTCTTT. Its protein is CASSSTDRGTEAFF. J is TRBJ1-1 and V is TRBV5-1; 8 bases are a match to TRBD1. J lost 4 bases, V lost 3 bases, and 5 bases had no gene match. Germline V CDR1 and CDR2: SGHRS, YFSETQ. The CDR3 loop spans 14 amino acids.

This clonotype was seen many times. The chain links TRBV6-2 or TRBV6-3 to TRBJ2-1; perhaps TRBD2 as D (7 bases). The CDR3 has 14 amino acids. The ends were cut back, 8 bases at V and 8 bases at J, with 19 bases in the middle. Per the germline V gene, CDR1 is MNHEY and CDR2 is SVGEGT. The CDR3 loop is CASQHGGAVDEQFF. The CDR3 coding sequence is TGTGCCAGCCAACATGGGGGGGCCGTGGATGAGCAGTTCTTC.

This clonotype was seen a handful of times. CDR3 coding DNA: TGCGCCAGCAGCTCCGGGACAGATTATAATTCACCCCTCCACTTT. Protein product: CASSSGTDYNSPLHF. V usage is TRBV5-1 and J usage is TRBJ1-6; 7 nucleotides agree with TRBD1. With V trimmed by 3 bases and J by 4 bases, 4 bases remained unmatched. Germline CDR1 and CDR2: SGHRS and YFSETQ. The CDR3 is 15 amino acids.

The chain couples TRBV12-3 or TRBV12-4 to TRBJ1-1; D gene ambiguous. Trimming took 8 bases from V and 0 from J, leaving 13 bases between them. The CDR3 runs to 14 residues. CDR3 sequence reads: CASGPRRVNTEAFF. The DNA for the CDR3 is TGTGCCAGCGGACCCAGGAGGGTGAACACTGAAGCTTTCTTT.

CDR3 residues: CATAGGLNFYEQYF. CDR3 bases: TGTGCCACTGCCGGGGGCCTGAACTTCTACGAGCAGTACTTC. This rearrangement joins TRBV15 to TRBJ2-7; D may match TRBD1 or TRBD2 (6 bases each). The V end lost 9 bases, the J end lost 3 bases, and 18 bases lay between the germline ends. This CDR3 contains 14 residues. CDR1 and CDR2 from the germline V gene are LNHNV and YYDKDF (reference sequence).

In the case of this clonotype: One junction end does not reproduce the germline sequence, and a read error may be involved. This chain's CDR3 is CTSSSGTPQHF. CDR3 sequence (DNA): TGTACCAGCAGTTCAGGGACGCCCCAGCATTTT. The chain uses TRBV6-2 or TRBV6-3 and TRBJ1-5, with a possible D match to TRBD1 (5 bases). The germline V gene encodes CDR1 MNHEY and CDR2 SVGEGT. CDR3 length equals 11 residues.

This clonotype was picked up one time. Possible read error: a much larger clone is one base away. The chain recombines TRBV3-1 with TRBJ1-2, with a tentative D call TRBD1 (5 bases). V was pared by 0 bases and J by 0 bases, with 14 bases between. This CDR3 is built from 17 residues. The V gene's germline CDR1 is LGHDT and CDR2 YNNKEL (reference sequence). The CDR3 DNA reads TGTGCCAGCAGCCAAGAACGACGGGGCCGCACTAACTATGGCTACACCTTC. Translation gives CASSQERRGRTNYGYTF.

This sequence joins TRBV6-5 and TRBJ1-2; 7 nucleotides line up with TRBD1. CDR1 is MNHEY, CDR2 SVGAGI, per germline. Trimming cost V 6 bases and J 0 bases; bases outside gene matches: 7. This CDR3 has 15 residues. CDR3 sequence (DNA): TGTGCCAGCAGCTCCGGGACAGCATCTAACTATGGCTACACCTTC. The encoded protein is CASSSGTASNYGYTF.

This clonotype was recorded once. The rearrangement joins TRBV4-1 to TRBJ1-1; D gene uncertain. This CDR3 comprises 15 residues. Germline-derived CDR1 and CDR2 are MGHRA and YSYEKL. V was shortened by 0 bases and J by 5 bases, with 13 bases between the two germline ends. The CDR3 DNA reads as TGCGCCAGCAGCCAAGACGAGGCCTTGAGGACTGAAGCTTTCTTT. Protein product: CASSQDEALRTEAFF.